These 10 T cell receptor beta chains were all obtained from the same sample, sequenced in a study of cytomegalovirus exposure and HLA in healthy donors. The PCR made use of 60 Vbeta and 13 Jbeta primers. Repertoires were generated with immunoSEQ multiplex PCR, while TCRdb's copy carries only in-frame clones and drops some. The repertoire holds about 190,000 clones, with 74% as singletons. The sample consisted of PBMCs. These receptor sequences come from a woman aged 30 to 39 in good health and CMV-seropositive.

This clone showed up just a few times. The chain has TRBV6-4 and TRBJ2-3; 8 nucleotides match TRBD2. In germline, CDR1 is MRHNA, CDR2 SNTAGT. The V segment lost 0 bases and the J segment 1 base; nucleotides outside the gene matches: 6. The CDR3 extends over 17 amino acids. This CDR3 reads CASSDSIEAGGTDTQYF. CDR3 sequence (DNA): TGTGCCAGCAGTGACTCGATAGAAGCGGGAGGCACAGATACGCAGTATTTT.

This chain joins TRBV7-2 and TRBJ2-1; TRBD2 agrees at 10 bases. Germline loops: CDR1 SGHTA, CDR2 FQGNSA. Trimming at V came to 5 bases and at J to 1 base, leaving 2 bases not matched to a gene. The CDR3 spans 15 residues. The CDR3 sequence: CASSPSGGSYNEQFF. CDR3 sequence (DNA): TGTGCCAGCAGCCCTAGCGGGGGATCCTACAATGAGCAGTTCTTC.

This chain links TRBV6-1 with TRBJ2-7; maybe TRBD1 (6 bases). The CDR3 runs to 13 residues. Germline CDR1 reads MNHNS; CDR2 reads SASEGT. With 5 bases removed from V and 4 bases from J, the gap between germline ends came to 12 bases. CDR3 loop: CASSSPDSYEQYF. CDR3 DNA: TGTGCCAGCAGTTCCCCGGACAGTTACGAGCAGTACTTC.

V usage is TRBV9 and J usage is TRBJ2-1; TRBD2 aligns across 10 bases. Germline V lookup: CDR1 SGDLS, CDR2 YYNGEE. J lost 8 bases, V lost 0 bases, and 8 bases had no gene match. The CDR3 consists of 16 residues. The CDR3 coding sequence is TGTGCCAGCAGCGTAGATCTAGCGGGAGATAGCTATGAGCAGTTCTTC. Its protein product is CASSVDLAGDSYEQFF.

A few counts support this clone. The chain is built from TRBV10-2 and TRBJ2-7, with 10 bases matching TRBD2. The CDR3 has 14 residues. Germline lookup yields CDR1 WSHSY and CDR2 SAAADI. The junction had 2 bases not matched to a gene; V was cut back by 5 bases and J by 1 base. The chain's CDR3 is CASSHSGGSYEQYF. The CDR3, as DNA: TGCGCCAGCAGTCATAGCGGGGGGTCCTACGAGCAGTACTTC.

This sequence joins TRBV6-5 and TRBJ1-2; weak D call: TRBD1 (5 bases). The germline V and J ends were trimmed by 5 bases and 4 bases, with 11 bases remaining between them. CDR1 and CDR2 (germline): MNHEY, SVGAGI. The CDR3 is 13 residues long. The CDR3 spells CASSEKGIYGYTF. CDR3 sequence (DNA): TGTGCCAGCAGTGAAAAGGGGATCTATGGCTACACCTTC.

The gene calls are TRBV7-8 and TRBJ1-1, with D maybe TRBD1 (5 bases). This CDR3 spans 14 amino acids. Trimming shortened V by 2 bases and J by 6 bases, and 13 bases separated the two germline ends. Germline CDR1 reads SGHVS; CDR2 reads FQNEAQ. The CDR3 reads CASSLPGRVPEAFF. The CDR3 region has the DNA TGTGCCAGCAGCTTACCAGGCAGGGTCCCTGAAGCTTTCTTT.

This clone turned up a few times. The V and J genes are TRBV18 and TRBJ1-1, with 7 bases identical to TRBD1. This CDR3 contains 16 residues. Trimming took 2 bases from V and 2 from J; bases not matched to a gene: 8. The germline CDR1 and CDR2 sequences are KGHSH and LQKENI. CDR3 bases: TGTGCCAGCTCACCAAGTTTTCGACAGGGAAACACTGAAGCTTTCTTT. Protein: CASSPSFRQGNTEAFF. The variable domain in full, with the rest retrieved from reference TRBV18 and TRBJ1-1, is NAGVMQNPRHLVRRRGQEARLRCSPMKGHSHVYWYRQLPEEGLKFMVYLQKENIIDESGMPKERFSAEFPKEGPSILRIQQVVRGDSAAYFCASSPSFRQGNTEAFFGQGTRLTVV.

The genes are TRBV19 and TRBJ2-1; D is perhaps TRBD2 (5 bases). The germline V gene encodes CDR1 LNHDA and CDR2 SQIVND (reference sequence). With 5 bases removed from V and 4 bases from J, the gap between germline ends came to 12 bases. This CDR3 has 14 residues. The CDR3 region is CASSPIALYNEQFF. DNA for the CDR3: TGTGCCAGTAGTCCTATAGCGTTGTACAATGAGCAGTTCTTC.

CDR3 coding DNA: TGTGCCAGCAGCTCGGGACAGAGCGAGCAGTACTTC. It is translated as CASSSGQSEQYF. This sequence joins TRBV11-2 and TRBJ2-7, with 7 bases that match TRBD1. The germline gives CDR1 SGHAT, CDR2 FQNNGV. The CDR3 is 12 amino acids. Trimming removed 4 bases from V and 6 bases from J; junction bases left unmatched: 3.